This T cell receptor (beta chain) was found in a study of T-cell reconstitution after alpha-beta-depleted transplantation in children. Trimming stripped 4 bases from V and 5 bases from J, with 15 bases between. CDR3 length: 14 amino acids. Germline values: CDR1 SQVTM, CDR2 ANQGSEA. A library of TCRbeta sequences, prepared with unique molecular identifiers, was generated. TCRdb reprocessed the PCR reads with MiXCR, giving one entry per CDR3 protein. The sample shows 420,000 or so distinct CDR3 sequences, 11% of them seen only once. This clonotype was observed a few times. This rearrangement joins TRBV29-1 to TRBJ2-1, with D tentatively TRBD2 (5 bases). The receptor was isolated from a human donor who donated a stem cell graft to a child with acute myeloid leukemia. Material: PBMCs from the stem cell graft donor, obtained from the stem cell graft. CDR3 amino acids: CSVVGVGTHNEQFF. The CDR3 nucleotides are TGCAGCGTTGTGGGAGTGGGCACACACAATGAGCAGTTCTTC.